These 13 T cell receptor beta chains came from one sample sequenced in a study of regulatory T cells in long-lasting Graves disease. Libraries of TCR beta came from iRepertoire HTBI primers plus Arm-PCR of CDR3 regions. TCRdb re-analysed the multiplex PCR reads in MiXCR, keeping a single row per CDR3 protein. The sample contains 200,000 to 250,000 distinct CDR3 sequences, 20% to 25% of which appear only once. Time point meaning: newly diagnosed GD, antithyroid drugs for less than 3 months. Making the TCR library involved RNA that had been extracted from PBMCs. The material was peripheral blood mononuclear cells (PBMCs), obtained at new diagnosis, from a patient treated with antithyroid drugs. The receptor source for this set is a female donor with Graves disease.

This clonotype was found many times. CDR3 loop: CASSLAGAHQETQYF. The CDR3 DNA is TGTGCCAGCAGCTTAGCGGGCGCACACCAAGAGACCCAGTACTTC. V usage is TRBV7-2 and J usage is TRBJ2-5; the D is unclear. CDR1 and CDR2 (germline): SGHTA, FQGNSA. The CDR3 extends over 15 amino acids. Deletions cut 0 bases from V and 0 bases from J, with 8 bases between.

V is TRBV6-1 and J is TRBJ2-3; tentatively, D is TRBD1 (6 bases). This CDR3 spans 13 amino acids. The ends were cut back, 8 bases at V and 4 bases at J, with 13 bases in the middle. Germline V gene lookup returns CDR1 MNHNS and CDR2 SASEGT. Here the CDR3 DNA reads TGTGCCAGCTCAGGGGCTAGTCCAGATACGCAGTATTTT. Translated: CASSGASPDTQYF.

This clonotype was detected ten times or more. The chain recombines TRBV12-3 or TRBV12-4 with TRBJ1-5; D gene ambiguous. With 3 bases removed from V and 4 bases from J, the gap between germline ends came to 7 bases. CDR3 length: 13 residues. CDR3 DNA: TGTGCCAGCAGTTTTAGCGAGAATCAGCCCCAGCATTTT. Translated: CASSFSENQPQHF.

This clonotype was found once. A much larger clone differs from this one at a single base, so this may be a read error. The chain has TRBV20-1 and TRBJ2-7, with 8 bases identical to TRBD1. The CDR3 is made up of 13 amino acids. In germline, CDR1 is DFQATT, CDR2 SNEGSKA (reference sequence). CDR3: CSTSTTGVDEQYF. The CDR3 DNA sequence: TGCAGTACTAGTACGACAGGGGTGGACGAGCAGTACTTC.

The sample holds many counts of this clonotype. The CDR3 spells CASSYVARGDTQYF. The CDR3 DNA sequence: TGTGCCAGCAGTTATGTCGCCAGGGGTGATACGCAGTATTTT. This chain links TRBV6-2 or TRBV6-3 with TRBJ2-3, with D tentatively TRBD1 (6 bases). Germline V gives CDR1 MNHEY, CDR2 SVGEGT. With 3 bases removed from V and 6 bases from J, the gap between germline ends came to 13 bases. The CDR3 covers 14 residues.

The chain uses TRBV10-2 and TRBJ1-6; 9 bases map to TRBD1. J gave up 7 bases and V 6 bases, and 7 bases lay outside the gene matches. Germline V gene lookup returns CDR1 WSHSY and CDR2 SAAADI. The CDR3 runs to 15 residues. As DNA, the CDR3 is TGCGCCAGCAGAGAGGCCGGGACAGGGAATTCACCCCTCCACTTT. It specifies CASREAGTGNSPLHF.

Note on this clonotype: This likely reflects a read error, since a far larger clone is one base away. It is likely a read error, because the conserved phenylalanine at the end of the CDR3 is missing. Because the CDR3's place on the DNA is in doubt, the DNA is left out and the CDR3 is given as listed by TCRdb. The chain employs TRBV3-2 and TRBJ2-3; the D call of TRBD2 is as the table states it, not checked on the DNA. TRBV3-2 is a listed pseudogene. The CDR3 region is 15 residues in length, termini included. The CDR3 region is CASSQTSGGSYEQYL.

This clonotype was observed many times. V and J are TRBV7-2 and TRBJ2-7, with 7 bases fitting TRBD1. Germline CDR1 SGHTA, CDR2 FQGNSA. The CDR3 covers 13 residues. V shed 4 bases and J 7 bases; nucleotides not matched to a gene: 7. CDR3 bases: TGTGCCAGCAGCTCTCGACAGGGCGGAGAGCAGTACTTC. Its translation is CASSSRQGGEQYF.

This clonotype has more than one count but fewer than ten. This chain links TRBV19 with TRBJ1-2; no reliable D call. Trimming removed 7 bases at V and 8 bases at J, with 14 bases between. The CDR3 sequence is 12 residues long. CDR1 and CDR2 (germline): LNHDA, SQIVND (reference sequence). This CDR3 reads CASMVQSYGYTF. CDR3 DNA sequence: TGTGCCAGTATGGTACAGAGCTACGGCTACACCTTC. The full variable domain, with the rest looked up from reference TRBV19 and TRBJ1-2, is DGGITQSPKYLFRKEGQNVTLSCEQNLNHDAMYWYRQDPGQGLRLIYYSQIVNDFQKGDIAEGYSVSREKKESFPLTVTSAQKNPTAFYLCASMVQSYGYTFGSGTRLTVV.

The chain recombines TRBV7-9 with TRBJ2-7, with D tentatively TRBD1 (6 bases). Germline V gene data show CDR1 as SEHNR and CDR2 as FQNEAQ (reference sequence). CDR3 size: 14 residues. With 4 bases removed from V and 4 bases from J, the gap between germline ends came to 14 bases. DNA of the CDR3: TGTGCCAGCAGCTCCGGGACAAACTTGTACGAGCAGTACTTC. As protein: CASSSGTNLYEQYF.

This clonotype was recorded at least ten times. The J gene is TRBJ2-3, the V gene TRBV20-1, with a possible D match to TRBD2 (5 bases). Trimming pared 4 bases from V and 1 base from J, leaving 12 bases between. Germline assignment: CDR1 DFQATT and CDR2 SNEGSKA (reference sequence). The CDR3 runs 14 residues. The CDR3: CSAKDERGTDTQYF. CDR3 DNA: TGCAGTGCTAAGGATGAGAGGGGCACAGATACGCAGTATTTT.

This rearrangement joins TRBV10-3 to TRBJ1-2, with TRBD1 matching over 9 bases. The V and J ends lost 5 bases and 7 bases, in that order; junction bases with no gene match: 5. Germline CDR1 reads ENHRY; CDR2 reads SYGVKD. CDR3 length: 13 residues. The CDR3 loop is CAISNDRGSGYTF. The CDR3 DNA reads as TGTGCCATCAGTAATGACAGGGGGTCTGGCTACACCTTC.

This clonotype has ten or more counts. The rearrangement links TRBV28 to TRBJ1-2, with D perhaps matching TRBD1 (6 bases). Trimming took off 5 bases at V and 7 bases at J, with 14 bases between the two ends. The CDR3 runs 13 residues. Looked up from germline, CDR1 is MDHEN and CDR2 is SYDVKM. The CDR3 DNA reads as TGTGCCAGCAGTCTCCCGACAGGTGCTGGCTACACCTTC. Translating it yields CASSLPTGAGYTF.